This T cell receptor beta chain is from a study of cytomegalovirus exposure and HLA in healthy donors. The CDR3 consists of 15 residues. Germline values: CDR1 SGHTA, CDR2 FQGNSA. PCR amplification relied on 60 Vbeta primers (plus 13 Jbeta primers). TCRdb's copy holds only in-frame clones and misses some; the assay was immunoSEQ multiplex PCR. The table has around 140,000 clones, over 65% seen once; the top ten hold 1.8%. This clone was observed once. As yet, its antigen is unknown. A junction boundary mismatches the germline segment, possibly from a read error. Study results and caveats: Indistinguishable V segments such as TRBV6-2 and TRBV6-3 were excluded. Earlier findings revealed that most TCR beta V segments proved productive either about 87% or about 30% of the time.

The receptor's source is a female donor in good health and CMV-seropositive. Sequenced: PBMCs. J is TRBJ2-7 and V is TRBV7-2; 8 nucleotides line up with TRBD2. The CDR3 bases are TGTGCCAGCAGTTACTCAAGCTCGGCGGGGGGTTGGGCGCACTTC. This sequence encodes CASSYSSSAGGWAHF. Variable domain in full (rest from reference TRBV7-2 and TRBJ2-7): GAGVSQSPSNKVTEKGKDVELRCDPISGHTALYWYRQSLGQGLEFLIYFQGNSAPDKSGLPSDRFSAERTGGSVSTLTIQRTQQEDSAVYLCASSYSSSAGGWAHFGPGTRLTVT.